Below are 23 T cell receptor beta chains sequenced from a single sample in a study of identical twins (dated by TCRdb to about 2016). Preparation of the library involved 5' RACE. Sequencing took place on an Illumina HiSeq 2000. The raw public data were reprocessed by TCRdb itself: fastp quality trimming at Q25, MiXCR clonotype calling, in-frame beta chains only. Here each entry gathers all rows of one CDR3 protein and keeps the most common genes and DNA. Here the sample has 700,000 or so distinct CDR3 sequences; 21% occur a single time. Jointly, the top ten make up around 4.5% of the sample. These data were also filed under a second study, of T cells expressing NK-cell markers.

Sequencing was done on a sample of PBMCs. The receptors stem from a woman under 30 in good health.

The chain is built from TRBV7-6 and TRBJ2-1; maybe TRBD1 (5 bases). From germline, CDR1 is SGHVS and CDR2 FNYEAQ. Trimming shortened V by 1 base and J by 9 bases, and 13 bases separated the two germline ends. The CDR3 runs to 14 residues. The CDR3 region has the DNA TGTGCCAGCAGCTTAGAGAGCAGGGAAGGTGAGCAGTTCTTC. As protein: CASSLESREGEQFF. The variable domain in full, completed from reference TRBV7-6 and TRBJ2-1, reads GAGVSQSPRYKVTKRGQDVALRCDPISGHVSLYWYRQALGQGPEFLTYFNYEAQQDKSGLPNDRFSAERPEGSISTLTIQRTEQRDSAMYRCASSLESREGEQFFGPGTRLTVL.

This chain connects TRBV20-1 to TRBJ2-5; the D is unclear. The CDR3 runs to 15 residues. Per germline, CDR1 DFQATT and CDR2 SNEGSKA (reference sequence). Between the trimmed V and J ends, which lost 4 bases and 1 base, there was a span of 16 bases. CDR3 sequence: CSANSLDGTQETQYF. The CDR3 DNA sequence: TGCAGTGCTAATAGTCTGGACGGAACCCAAGAGACCCAGTACTTC.

This clonotype was counted between two and nine times. This chain uses TRBV7-6 with TRBJ2-5, with 8 bases fitting TRBD2. CDR1 is SGHVS and CDR2 is FNYEAQ in the germline V gene. Trimming at V came to 2 bases and at J to 4 bases, leaving 9 bases not matched to a gene. This CDR3 is built from 16 residues. This CDR3 reads CASSLRARGTRETQYF. As DNA, the CDR3 is TGTGCCAGCAGCTTACGGGCACGCGGGACTAGAGAGACCCAGTACTTC.

This clonotype was found a few times. The V gene is TRBV6-2 or TRBV6-3, the J gene TRBJ2-7; TRBD2 matches 8 bases. The V and J ends lost 6 bases and 5 bases, in that order; junction bases with no gene match: 12. The length of the CDR3 is 15 residues. From germline, CDR1 is MNHEY and CDR2 SVGEGT. In DNA, the CDR3 is TGTGCCAGCAGACCTACCGGGACTAGGGTCGACGAGCAGTACTTC. Translation gives CASRPTGTRVDEQYF.

In its sample, this clonotype was seen many times. The chain carries TRBV20-1 and TRBJ2-1; 8 positions agree with TRBD2. The CDR3 runs 15 residues. The V and J ends lost 3 bases and 12 bases, in that order; junction bases with no gene match: 16. Germline loops: CDR1 DFQATT, CDR2 SNEGSKA (reference sequence). The CDR3 spells CSASGTSGHLVGQFF. The CDR3 DNA reads TGCAGTGCTAGCGGAACTAGCGGTCATCTGGTTGGGCAGTTCTTC.

This clonotype has just a few counts. This rearrangement joins TRBV10-3 to TRBJ1-3; D gene ambiguous. The V end was cut by 0 bases, the J end by 1 base, with 7 bases between. This CDR3 has 15 residues. The germline V gene has CDR1 ENHRY and CDR2 SYGVKD. CDR3 in amino acids: CAISESWGSGNTIYF. In DNA form, the CDR3 reads TGTGCCATCAGTGAGTCGTGGGGATCTGGAAACACCATATATTTT.

This chain connects TRBV24-1 to TRBJ2-2; no clear D. The CDR3 spans 12 residues. Germline CDR1 and CDR2: KGHDR and SFDVKD. V lost 9 bases to trimming and J lost 3 bases, with 7 bases between them. The CDR3 DNA sequence: TGTGCCACCCGGGCAGACACCGGGGAGCTGTTTTTT. This gives the protein CATRADTGELFF.

This clonotype came up a few times. The rearrangement uses TRBV10-3 and TRBJ2-7; no definite D call. V was cut by 3 bases and J by 6 bases, with 15 bases left in between. This CDR3 comprises 14 residues. Germline V gene data show CDR1 as ENHRY and CDR2 as SYGVKD. The CDR3 coding sequence is TGTGCCATCAGTGAATCCCCTCTAGGGTCCGAGCAGTACTTC. Amino acids: CAISESPLGSEQYF.

This clonotype has at least ten counts. The chain recombines TRBV4-2 with TRBJ1-2; 7 bases map to TRBD1. Germline V gene sequence: CDR1 LGHNA, CDR2 YNFKEQ. Trimming cost V 1 base and J 5 bases; bases outside gene matches: 7. CDR3 size: 15 residues. CDR3 amino acids: CASSQGRQGEYGYTF. The DNA for the CDR3 is TGTGCCAGCAGCCAAGGACGACAGGGAGAATATGGCTACACCTTC.

This clonotype was seen only a few times. The chain has TRBV6-2 or TRBV6-3 and TRBJ2-1; no firm D call. With 7 bases removed from V and 2 bases from J, the gap between germline ends came to 9 bases. The CDR3 runs 13 residues. The germline CDR1 and CDR2 sequences are MNHEY and SVGEGT. In DNA form, the CDR3 reads TGTGCCAGCACCCCGGACCCCTACAATGAGCAGTTCTTC. It yields the protein CASTPDPYNEQFF.

This clonotype was picked up a small number of times. The rearrangement uses TRBV5-1 and TRBJ2-7; D remains unclear. The germline V gene encodes CDR1 SGHRS and CDR2 YFSETQ. Trimming pared 4 bases from V and 0 bases from J, leaving 11 bases between. The CDR3 runs to 14 residues. The CDR3 sequence: CASSTISSSYEQYF. CDR3 nucleotides: TGCGCCAGCAGCACGATTTCCAGCTCCTACGAGCAGTACTTC. Full variable domain (missing parts from reference TRBV5-1 and TRBJ2-7): KAGVTQTPRYLIKTRGQQVTLSCSPISGHRSVSWYQQTPGQGLQFLFEYFSETQRNKGNFPGRFSGRQFSNSRSEMNVSTLELGDSALYLCASSTISSSYEQYFGPGTRLTVT.

This clonotype showed up just a few times. The chain recombines TRBV5-1 with TRBJ1-2; the D is unclear. Per germline, CDR1 SGHRS and CDR2 YFSETQ. V was clipped by 4 bases and J by 6 bases, with 13 bases between them. CDR3 length equals 13 residues. DNA of the CDR3: TGCGCCAGCAGCCGGACGGGCCTTCATGGCTACACCTTC. This gives the protein CASSRTGLHGYTF. The whole variable domain, filled in from reference TRBV5-1 and TRBJ1-2, reads KAGVTQTPRYLIKTRGQQVTLSCSPISGHRSVSWYQQTPGQGLQFLFEYFSETQRNKGNFPGRFSGRQFSNSRSEMNVSTLELGDSALYLCASSRTGLHGYTFGSGTRLTVV.

The chain has TRBV7-6 and TRBJ2-3, with TRBD1 identical over 7 bases. The V and J ends lost 2 bases and 4 bases, in that order; junction bases with no gene match: 9. CDR3 length: 16 amino acids. The germline V gene encodes CDR1 SGHVS and CDR2 FNYEAQ. The CDR3 region is CASSLNGQGVSDTQYF. As DNA, the CDR3 is TGTGCCAGCAGCTTAAATGGTCAGGGGGTGTCAGATACGCAGTATTTT. Variable domain in full (rest from reference TRBV7-6 and TRBJ2-3): GAGVSQSPRYKVTKRGQDVALRCDPISGHVSLYWYRQALGQGPEFLTYFNYEAQQDKSGLPNDRFSAERPEGSISTLTIQRTEQRDSAMYRCASSLNGQGVSDTQYFGPGTRLTVL.

This clonotype has only a few counts. The rearrangement links TRBV6-1 to TRBJ1-2; no clear D gene. This CDR3 has 13 residues. Germline V gene sequence: CDR1 MNHNS, CDR2 SASEGT. Trimming removed 6 bases from V and 5 bases from J, with 13 bases in between. DNA for the CDR3: TGTGCCAGCAGGCTAGACACTCGATATGGCTACACCTTC. The encoded protein is CASRLDTRYGYTF.

J is TRBJ1-1 and V is TRBV6-2 or TRBV6-3, with D unclear. The CDR3 consists of 12 residues. Trimming stripped 2 bases from V and 3 bases from J, with 4 bases between. CDR1 and CDR2 (germline): MNHEY, SVGEGT. CDR3 coding DNA: TGTGCCAGCAGTTACCGGTACACTGAAGCTTTCTTT. This encodes CASSYRYTEAFF.

In this sample, this clonotype turned up a few times. The rearrangement uses TRBV7-6 and TRBJ2-5, with TRBD1 identical over 11 bases. The V and J ends lost 5 bases and 5 bases, in that order; junction bases with no gene match: 7. In germline, CDR1 is SGHVS, CDR2 FNYEAQ. The CDR3 covers 15 residues. CDR3 DNA: TGTGCCAGCAGCGTTTGGACAGGGGGCGCGGAGACCCAGTACTTC. It translates to CASSVWTGGAETQYF.

This chain uses TRBV10-1 with TRBJ2-5; D gene ambiguous. The V end was cut by 3 bases, the J end by 1 base, with 12 bases between. The CDR3 spans 15 residues. Germline CDR1 is WNHNN and CDR2 is SYGVQD (reference sequence). The CDR3 protein is CASSDWGSGQETQYF. The CDR3 coding sequence is TGCGCCAGCAGTGATTGGGGATCGGGCCAAGAGACCCAGTACTTC.

The rearrangement joins TRBV5-5 to TRBJ2-3; D is possibly TRBD1 or TRBD2 (5 bases each). The germline gives CDR1 SGHKS, CDR2 YYEKEE (reference sequence). CDR3 size: 16 residues. The V end lost 0 bases, the J end lost 3 bases, and 14 bases lay between the germline ends. The DNA of the CDR3 is TGTGCCAGCAGCTTGGAGGGGCGGGCTACAACAGATACGCAGTATTTT. Its protein is CASSLEGRATTDTQYF.

This clonotype came up a few times. The chain uses TRBV20-1 and TRBJ2-7, with 11 bases fitting TRBD2. The length of the CDR3 is 14 residues. Trimming took 2 bases from V and 3 from J; bases not matched to a gene: 3. Germline CDR1 DFQATT, CDR2 SNEGSKA (reference sequence). CDR3 sequence: CSARYGTSGYEQYF. The CDR3 region has the DNA TGCAGTGCTAGATACGGGACTAGCGGCTACGAGCAGTACTTC.

The rearrangement links TRBV7-2 to TRBJ2-7; 9 bases map to TRBD2. The CDR3 runs to 15 residues. Germline V CDR1 and CDR2: SGHTA, FQGNSA. The V segment lost 5 bases and the J segment 2 bases; nucleotides outside the gene matches: 7. CDR3 protein: CASSPLAGTTYEQYF. CDR3 DNA: TGTGCCAGCAGCCCCCTAGCGGGAACTACCTACGAGCAGTACTTC. The whole variable domain, remainder taken from reference TRBV7-2 and TRBJ2-7, is GAGVSQSPSNKVTEKGKDVELRCDPISGHTALYWYRQSLGQGLEFLIYFQGNSAPDKSGLPSDRFSAERTGGSVSTLTIQRTQQEDSAVYLCASSPLAGTTYEQYFGPGTRLTVT.

This sequence joins TRBV12-3 or TRBV12-4 and TRBJ1-1; no clear D. The length of the CDR3 is 16 residues. With 3 bases removed from V and 2 bases from J, the gap between germline ends came to 16 bases. The CDR3 bases are TGTGCCAGCAGTTTCCCCACAGTTCTGACCAACACTGAAGCTTTCTTT. Amino acid sequence: CASSFPTVLTNTEAFF.

The chain couples TRBV5-1 to TRBJ2-1; TRBD2 matches 13 bases. V dropped 5 bases and J dropped 5; count of bases not matched to a gene: 10. This CDR3 has 17 residues. The germline V gene has CDR1 SGHRS and CDR2 YFSETQ. The CDR3 is CASRRGLGTSGDNEQFF. CDR3 nucleotides: TGCGCCAGCAGGCGGGGATTGGGGACTAGCGGGGACAATGAGCAGTTCTTC.

The chain combines TRBV29-1 with TRBJ2-7; 9 bases agree with TRBD1. The V and J ends lost 6 bases and 6 bases, in that order; junction bases with no gene match: 3. Germline V lookup: CDR1 SQVTM, CDR2 ANQGSEA. This CDR3 spans 11 amino acids. Here the CDR3 DNA reads TGCAGCGTGGGGACAGGGCGCGAGCAGTACTTC. Protein product: CSVGTGREQYF.